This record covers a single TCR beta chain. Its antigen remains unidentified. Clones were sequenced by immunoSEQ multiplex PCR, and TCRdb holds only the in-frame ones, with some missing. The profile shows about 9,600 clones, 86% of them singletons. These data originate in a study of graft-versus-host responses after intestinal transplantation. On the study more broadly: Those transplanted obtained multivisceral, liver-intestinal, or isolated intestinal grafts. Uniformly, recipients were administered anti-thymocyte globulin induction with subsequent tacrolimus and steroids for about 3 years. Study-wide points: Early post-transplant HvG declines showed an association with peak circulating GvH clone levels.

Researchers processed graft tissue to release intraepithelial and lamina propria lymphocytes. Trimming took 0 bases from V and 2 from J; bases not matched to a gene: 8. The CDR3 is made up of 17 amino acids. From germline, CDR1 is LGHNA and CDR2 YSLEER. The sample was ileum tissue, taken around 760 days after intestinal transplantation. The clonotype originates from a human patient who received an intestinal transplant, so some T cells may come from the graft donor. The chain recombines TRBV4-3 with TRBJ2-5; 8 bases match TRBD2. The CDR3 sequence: CASSQDPPGGGQETQYF. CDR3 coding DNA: TGCGCCAGCAGCCAAGATCCCCCGGGAGGGGGTCAAGAGACCCAGTACTTC.